The 7 T cell receptor beta chains below come from one sample, sequenced in a study of shared clonotypes between healthy human individuals (dated by TCRdb to 2018 to 2020). The library was prepared using the immunoSEQ multiplex PCR assay. TCRdb carries this immuneACCESS record with in-frame sequences only. Its versions omit some clonotypes, under half of them owing to an unresolved V gene in the studies checked, with the rest unexplained. This sample comprises millions of clones, about 92% of them detected only once. The top ten constitute roughly 0.14% of the sample. Source material: naive CD4+ T cells sorted from blood. According to the study, the label for this sample's cell subset or site signals: CD45RA+ positively selected. These receptors originate from a man between 18 and 35 years old in good health.

The table lists this clone with a count of one. The rearrangement links TRBV19 to TRBJ2-7, with 7 nucleotides matching TRBD2. The J segment lost 3 bases and the V segment lost 1 base, leaving 6 bases of the junction unmatched. The CDR3 runs 15 residues. The germline gives CDR1 LNHDA, CDR2 SQIVND (reference sequence). CDR3 residues: CASSIVPGGGYEQYF. CDR3 in DNA: TGTGCCAGTAGTATAGTCCCGGGGGGAGGCTACGAGCAGTACTTC.

The V call is TRBV5-4, the J call TRBJ2-5; 12 bases match TRBD2. The trim removed 5 bases at V and 4 bases at J, leaving 6 bases unmatched. CDR3 length: 15 residues. Germline V lookup: CDR1 SGHNT, CDR2 YYREEE (reference sequence). CDR3 sequence (DNA): TGTGCCAGCAGGGAAGGACTAGCGGGAAGAGAGACCCAGTACTTC. It translates to CASREGLAGRETQYF.

V usage is TRBV6-5 and J usage is TRBJ1-5, with D tentatively TRBD1 (5 bases). Germline V CDR1 and CDR2: MNHEY, SVGAGI. This CDR3 spans 14 amino acids. Trimming cost V 5 bases and J 7 bases, with 15 bases left between them. CDR3 loop: CASSRGRPGQPQHF. CDR3 nucleotide sequence: TGTGCCAGCAGTAGGGGACGGCCTGGCCAGCCCCAGCATTTT.

The rearrangement uses TRBV6-6 and TRBJ2-7, with D maybe TRBD2 (5 bases). The CDR3 has 14 residues. CDR1 and CDR2 from the germline V gene are MNHNY and SVGAGI (reference sequence). Deletions cut 1 base from V and 9 bases from J, with 16 bases between. CDR3 nucleotides: TGTGCCAGCAGTTACTTAGGAGGCCCCTTATGGCAGTACTTC. It encodes CASSYLGGPLWQYF.

This clone was detected once. The V gene is TRBV11-3, the J gene TRBJ2-1, with 10 bases lining up with TRBD2. After removal of 3 bases from V and 12 bases from J, the junction contained 2 bases not matched to a gene. Germline lookup yields CDR1 SGHNT and CDR2 YENEEA. The length of the CDR3 is 12 residues. This CDR3 is CASSFGTSVQFF. CDR3 in DNA: TGTGCCAGCAGCTTCGGGACTAGCGTGCAGTTCTTC.

The table lists this clone with a few counts. The gene calls are TRBV28 and TRBJ1-1, with TRBD1 as a possible D gene (6 bases). The CDR3 runs to 13 residues. Trimming stripped 6 bases from V and 1 base from J, with 9 bases between. Germline V gene lookup returns CDR1 MDHEN and CDR2 SYDVKM. The CDR3 is CASRGTQNTEAFF. The CDR3 bases are TGTGCCAGCAGGGGGACACAGAACACTGAAGCTTTCTTT.

The chain employs TRBV28 and TRBJ2-1; D may match TRBD1 or TRBD2 (5 bases each). Trimming took off 5 bases at V and 0 bases at J, with 14 bases between the two ends. CDR1 is MDHEN, CDR2 SYDVKM, per germline. The CDR3 extends over 16 amino acids. CDR3: CASSPGTPSSYNEQFF. The DNA of the CDR3 is TGTGCCAGCAGTCCCGGGACGCCGAGCTCCTACAATGAGCAGTTCTTC.